These T cell receptor beta chains were read from a single sample in a study of cytomegalovirus exposure and HLA in healthy donors. Measured with immunoSEQ multiplex PCR; TCRdb has only the in-frame clones, and not every one. The repertoire includes about 130,000 clones, approximately 80% of them detected once, and around 13% sits in the top ten. The sequencing input was PBMCs. The source of these receptors is a middle-aged woman in good health and CMV-seropositive. Each CDR3 is given with its conserved first and last residue. The D gene is left open where the match is weak. A clone size is listed for some rows: how often the clone was seen (once, few, many), or a class if it is expanded.

V	D	size	J	CDR3	DNA
TRBV4-1	TRBD1	.	TRBJ2-5	CASSQEQGSFGTQYF	TGCGCCAGCAGCCAAGAACAGGGGAGCTTCGGGACCCAGTACTTC
TRBV19	.	.	TRBJ1-1	CASSIEGGWGTEAFF	TGTGCCAGTAGTATAGAAGGAGGGTGGGGGACTGAAGCTTTCTTT
TRBV18	.	.	TRBJ1-1	CASSSDRNTEAFF	TGTGCCAGCTCTTCCGACAGAAACACTGAAGCTTTCTTT
TRBV18	.	.	TRBJ2-3	CASLYMDTQYF	TGTGCCAGCCTTTACATGGATACGCAGTATTTT
TRBV11-2	TRBD1	.	TRBJ2-1	CASSGDRGNEQFF	TGTGCCAGCAGCGGAGACAGGGGAAATGAGCAGTTCTTC
TRBV7-2	TRBD1	.	TRBJ2-1	CASSLAFVAGRDSPYNEQFF	TGTGCCAGCAGCTTAGCATTCGTAGCTGGTAGGGACAGCCCTTACAATGAGCAGTTCTTC
TRBV18	.	.	TRBJ2-2	CASSSAITGELFF	TGTGCCAGCTCGTCCGCTATTACCGGGGAGCTGTTTTTT
TRBV25-1	.	.	TRBJ2-1	CASSPRGHPSYNEQFF	TGTGCCAGCAGCCCCCGTGGACACCCCTCCTACAATGAGCAGTTCTTC
TRBV28	TRBD2	.	TRBJ2-7	CASSLGLAGGLTYEQYF	TGTGCCAGCAGTCTTGGACTAGCGGGTGGCCTCACCTACGAGCAGTACTTC
TRBV5-4	.	.	TRBJ2-7	CASSLGAGTYEQYF	TGTGCCAGCAGCTTGGGGGCAGGCACCTACGAGCAGTACTTC
TRBV6-1	.	.	TRBJ1-3	CASFPGSFSGNTIYF	TGTGCCAGCTTCCCCGGGAGCTTCTCTGGAAACACCATATATTTT
TRBV6-5	TRBD2	.	TRBJ2-3	CASSYSRLAPTDTQYF	TGTGCCAGCAGTTACTCGAGACTAGCCCCCACAGATACGCAGTATTTT
TRBV28	.	.	TRBJ1-5	CASSYFGSGNQPQHF	TGTGCCAGCAGTTATTTCGGTAGCGGCAATCAGCCCCAGCATTTT
TRBV7-2	TRBD1	.	TRBJ1-2	CASSRSGQGAGGYTF	TGTGCCAGCAGCCGGTCGGGACAGGGGGCGGGTGGCTACACCTTC
TRBV15	TRBD2	.	TRBJ2-3	CATSSGARAGGDTDTQYF	TGTGCCACCAGCAGTGGGGCCCGGGCGGGAGGAGACACAGATACGCAGTATTTT
TRBV6-5	TRBD2	.	TRBJ2-1	CASSYKAGGLGEQFF	TGTGCCAGCAGTTACAAAGCGGGAGGTCTCGGGGAGCAGTTCTTC
TRBV6-6	.	.	TRBJ1-4	CASSYSRAVNEKLFF	TGTGCCAGCAGTTACTCGAGGGCGGTAAATGAAAAACTGTTTTTT
TRBV2	TRBD2	.	TRBJ2-7	CASRWRESSYEQYF	TGTGCCAGCAGGTGGCGGGAGAGCTCCTACGAGCAGTACTTC
TRBV11-2	TRBD2	.	TRBJ2-7	CASMTSGSMGEQYF	TGTGCCAGCATGACTAGCGGGAGTATGGGCGAGCAGTACTTC
TRBV5-4	TRBD1	.	TRBJ2-5	CASSSPTGGRETQYF	TGTGCCAGCAGCTCCCCAACAGGGGGCAGAGAGACCCAGTACTTC
TRBV11-1	TRBD2	.	TRBJ2-1	CASSLAGVPYNEQFF	TGTGCCAGCAGTCTAGCGGGAGTACCCTACAATGAGCAGTTCTTC
TRBV4-2	.	.	TRBJ2-2	CASSQGRGELFF	TGTGCCAGCAGCCAAGGGAGGGGGGAGCTGTTTTTT
TRBV19	TRBD2	.	TRBJ2-7	CASSQSGTSGLEQYF	TGTGCCAGTAGTCAGTCAGGGACTAGCGGGCTCGAGCAGTACTTC
TRBV6-6	TRBD1	.	TRBJ2-3	CASSRQGDTQYF	TGTGCCAGCAGCCGACAGGGGGATACGCAGTATTTT
TRBV6-5	.	once	TRBJ2-7	CASSSTRGRGAEQYF	TGTGCCAGCAGTTCCACAAGGGGGCGCGGGGCCGAGCAGTACTTC
TRBV28	.	.	TRBJ2-7	CASSGRDNYEQYF	TGTGCCAGCAGCGGCCGGGACAACTACGAGCAGTACTTC
TRBV28	TRBD1	.	TRBJ1-4	CASSLLGTGNEKLFF	TGTGCCAGCAGTTTATTGGGGACAGGGAATGAAAAACTGTTTTTT
TRBV13	TRBD2	.	TRBJ2-1	CASSLTASGRNEQFF	TGTGCCAGCAGCTTAACTGCTAGCGGGAGGAATGAGCAGTTCTTC
TRBV6-1	TRBD2	.	TRBJ2-7	CASSGPAGGSYEQYF	TGTGCCAGCAGTGGGCCAGCGGGGGGCTCCTACGAGCAGTACTTC
TRBV28	TRBD1	once	TRBJ2-7	CASSWGTGHEQYF	TGTGCCAGCTCTTGGGGGACAGGGCACGAGCAGTACTTC
TRBV28	TRBD1	.	TRBJ1-2	CASSPQTGGVYGYTF	TGTGCCAGCAGTCCCCAAACAGGGGGCGTCTATGGCTACACCTTC
TRBV28	.	once	TRBJ2-7	CASSIRTDEQYF	TGTGCCAGCAGTATCCGGACAGACGAGCAGTACTTC
TRBV6-1	.	.	TRBJ1-2	CASSGVITSNYGYTF	TGTGCCAGCAGTGGAGTCATCACTTCTAACTATGGCTACACCTTC
TRBV5-1	TRBD1	.	TRBJ1-1	CASRTGISVNTEAFF	TGCGCCAGCCGGACAGGGATCAGTGTGAACACTGAAGCTTTCTTT
TRBV5-1	TRBD1	.	TRBJ2-2	CASSLEPWDRGRTGELFF	TGCGCCAGCAGCTTGGAGCCCTGGGACAGGGGGAGAACCGGGGAGCTGTTTTTT
TRBV30	.	.	TRBJ2-2	CAWSKGSGTGELFF	TGTGCCTGGAGTAAGGGGTCGGGCACCGGGGAGCTGTTTTTT
TRBV4-1	.	few	TRBJ2-4	CASSQVRDKNIQYF	TGCGCCAGCAGCCAAGTTCGGGACAAAAACATTCAGTACTTC
TRBV2	.	few	TRBJ1-4	CASNVNGNEKLFF	TGTGCCAGCAACGTGAACGGTAATGAAAAACTGTTTTTT
TRBV28	.	.	TRBJ1-2	CASSLLTGANYGYTF	TGTGCCAGCAGTTTATTGACGGGAGCTAACTATGGCTACACCTTC
TRBV6-5	TRBD1	.	TRBJ1-5	CASSSSGTGNQPQHF	TGTGCCAGCAGCTCCTCCGGGACAGGGAATCAGCCCCAGCATTTT
TRBV7-9	.	.	TRBJ2-7	CASSLAVQFYEQYF	TGTGCCAGCAGCTTAGCGGTACAGTTCTACGAGCAGTACTTC
TRBV28	.	.	TRBJ1-2	CASSLSDIFGYTF	TGTGCCAGCAGTTTATCGGACATATTTGGCTACACCTTC
TRBV11-2	TRBD2	.	TRBJ2-1	CASSLVVAGVSEQFF	TGTGCCAGCAGCTTAGTTGTAGCGGGAGTGAGTGAGCAGTTCTTC